These 28 T cell receptor beta chains were sequenced from one sample in a study of blood T cells in healthy people across ages. Next came a second PCR, run for about 7 to 12 cycles, which used a sample-barcoded 5' primer along with a J-beta primer mix. One entry per CDR3 protein, called by TCRdb with MiXCR from the 5' RACE reads. Among roughly 800,000 distinct CDR3 sequences listed, around half were seen once. Material: blood. Source of these receptors: a man older than 75 in good health.

The rearrangement joins TRBV6-5 to TRBJ2-5; 10 bases map to TRBD2. CDR1 is MNHEY and CDR2 is SVGAGI in the germline V gene. This CDR3 comprises 17 residues. V lost 4 bases and J lost 4; bases outside the gene matches: 12. The CDR3 DNA sequence: TGTGCCAGCAGTTTACGACTAGCGGGTGGGCCCCCAGAGACCCAGTACTTC. Its protein product is CASSLRLAGGPPETQYF.

Note on this clonotype: Mismatch with germline at one junction end may stem from a read error. V usage is TRBV2 and J usage is TRBJ2-7; D is unclear. Looked up from germline, CDR1 is SNHLY and CDR2 is FYNNEI. The CDR3 runs to 14 residues. The CDR3 is CASSVTQSSYKQYF. In DNA form, the CDR3 reads TGTGCCAGCAGTGTAACACAGAGCTCCTACAAGCAGTACTTC.

This chain uses TRBV2 with TRBJ2-5; either TRBD1 or TRBD2 may fit D (5 bases each). CDR1 is SNHLY and CDR2 is FYNNEI in the germline V gene. Deletions cut 8 bases from V and 0 bases from J, with 19 bases between. The CDR3 consists of 16 residues. CDR3 protein: CASLRGDPWYQETQYF. The CDR3 DNA follows: TGTGCCAGCCTACGTGGGGACCCTTGGTACCAAGAGACCCAGTACTTC.

This clonotype was counted once. The CDR3 nucleotides read TGTGCCAGCAGCCGAACAGGGTTTAGCACCGGGGAGCTGTTTTTT. This gives the protein CASSRTGFSTGELFF. This chain links TRBV3-1 with TRBJ2-2; D is perhaps TRBD1 (6 bases). Trimming removed 4 bases at V and 4 bases at J, with 13 bases between. The V gene's germline CDR1 is LGHDT and CDR2 YNNKEL (reference sequence). This CDR3 region has 15 residues.

There are a few counts of this clonotype. This chain links TRBV20-1 with TRBJ2-1; D may be TRBD1 (6 bases). CDR3 length: 15 residues. Trimming took 2 bases from V and 0 from J, leaving 11 bases between them. In germline, CDR1 is DFQATT, CDR2 SNEGSKA (reference sequence). DNA of the CDR3: TGCAGTGCTAGAATGGGGGACAACTCCTACAATGAGCAGTTCTTC. Its protein is CSARMGDNSYNEQFF.

This rearrangement joins TRBV7-9 to TRBJ1-2; possible D gene TRBD1, 5 bases. The CDR3 consists of 15 residues. V was cut by 4 bases and J by 7 bases, with 19 bases left in between. The germline V gene encodes CDR1 SEHNR and CDR2 FQNEAQ (reference sequence). The CDR3 region has the DNA TGTGCCAGCAGCTCGGACCGGGGGAGAGTAAGTGGCTACACCTTC. Protein sequence: CASSSDRGRVSGYTF. Full variable domain (rest looked up from reference TRBV7-9 and TRBJ1-2): DTGVSQNPRHKITKRGQNVTFRCDPISEHNRLYWYRQTLGQGPEFLTYFQNEAQLEKSRLLSDRFSAERPKGSFSTLEIQRTEQGDSAMYLCASSSDRGRVSGYTFGSGTRLTVV.

This clonotype was detected a few times. V gene TRBV20-1 combines with J gene TRBJ2-3, with D possibly called TRBD1 or TRBD2 (5 bases each). The V gene's germline CDR1 is DFQATT and CDR2 SNEGSKA (reference sequence). The CDR3 consists of 13 residues. V shed 0 bases and J shed 4 bases, with 8 bases lying between them. The CDR3 region is CSARDSGPDTQYF. As DNA, the CDR3 is TGCAGTGCTAGAGATTCGGGACCAGATACGCAGTATTTT.

V gene TRBV11-2 combines with J gene TRBJ2-5, with TRBD2 matching over 10 bases. Near its end, the DNA agrees better with TRBJ2-7, so the J call may be wrong. This CDR3 spans 14 amino acids. CDR1 is SGHAT and CDR2 is FQNNGV in the germline V gene. CDR3 in amino acids: CASSFGLAVYEQYF. The CDR3 region has the DNA TGTGCCAGCAGCTTCGGACTAGCGGTCTACGAGCAGTACTTC.

The rearrangement uses TRBV6-6 and TRBJ2-2; 7 bases fit TRBD2. With V trimmed by 0 bases and J by 1 base, 2 bases remained unmatched. The CDR3 has 16 residues. The germline V gene encodes CDR1 MNHNY and CDR2 SVGAGI (reference sequence). CDR3 loop: CASSYSGLENTGELFF. The CDR3, as DNA: TGTGCCAGCAGTTACTCCGGACTAGAGAACACCGGGGAGCTGTTTTTT.

V usage is TRBV21-1 and J usage is TRBJ2-3; the table's D call of TRBD2 was not tested on the DNA. TRBV21-1 is a listed pseudogene. The CDR3 covers 15 residues. CDR3 sequence reads: CASSKAGSGTDTQYF. The CDR3 DNA follows: TGTGCCAGCAGCAAAGCCGGTAGCGGCACAGATACGCAGTATTTT.

This chain joins TRBV7-9 and TRBJ2-1, with a tentative D call TRBD2 (5 bases). The V gene lost 3 bases and the J gene lost 5 bases, with 8 bases spanning the gap. This CDR3 is 13 amino acids long. Germline V lookup: CDR1 SEHNR, CDR2 FQNEAQ (reference sequence). This CDR3 reads CASSFAGDNEQFF. The CDR3 DNA is TGTGCCAGCAGCTTTGCGGGCGACAATGAGCAGTTCTTC.

The V gene is TRBV3-1, the J gene TRBJ1-1, with D possibly matching TRBD1 (5 bases). The V end was cut by 3 bases, the J end by 4 bases, with 12 bases between. This CDR3 has 14 residues. The germline CDR1 and CDR2 sequences are LGHDT and YNNKEL (reference sequence). CDR3 DNA: TGTGCCAGCAGCCAGGACGACAGAACCACTGAAGCTTTCTTT. It yields the protein CASSQDDRTTEAFF.

This clonotype showed up just a few times. The J gene is TRBJ1-1, the V gene TRBV29-1; possible D gene TRBD1, 6 bases. The CDR3 loop spans 15 amino acids. Trimming removed 7 bases from V and 7 bases from J, with 25 bases in between. CDR1 is SQVTM and CDR2 is ANQGSEA in the germline V gene. The CDR3 spells CSAQVPGVRYGEAFF. CDR3 in DNA: TGCAGCGCACAAGTACCAGGGGTGAGGTATGGTGAAGCTTTCTTT.

This rearrangement joins TRBV5-5 to TRBJ1-1; 10 nucleotides align to TRBD1. V lost 4 bases and J lost 7; bases outside the gene matches: 16. The CDR3 sequence is 17 residues long. Looked up from germline, CDR1 is SGHKS and CDR2 is YYEKEE (reference sequence). The CDR3 sequence: CASSVRPGTGVVGEAFF. CDR3 DNA sequence: TGTGCCAGCAGCGTCAGACCCGGGACAGGGGTAGTGGGTGAAGCTTTCTTT.

The CDR3 nucleotides are TGTGCCAGCAGTCTCACCGGGACATCGGCGAAAGAGCAGTACTTC. This gives the protein CASSLTGTSAKEQYF. This chain links TRBV12-3 or TRBV12-4 with TRBJ2-7; perhaps TRBD1 as D (6 bases). The CDR3 runs 15 residues. Trimming removed 5 bases from V and 7 bases from J, with 21 bases in between.

The chain recombines TRBV3-1 with TRBJ2-1; D may be TRBD1 (6 bases). Per germline, CDR1 LGHDT and CDR2 YNNKEL (reference sequence). The CDR3 has 15 residues. Trimming shortened V by 4 bases and J by 8 bases, and 18 bases separated the two germline ends. The CDR3 nucleotides read TGTGCCAGCAGCCCCGCCGGGACAAAAGCCCATGAGCAGTTCTTC. Encoded protein: CASSPAGTKAHEQFF.

V and J are TRBV9 and TRBJ2-7, with D tentatively TRBD1 (5 bases). V lost 3 bases and J lost 7, with 14 bases in between. CDR3 length: 13 residues. The germline V gene encodes CDR1 SGDLS and CDR2 YYNGEE. The CDR3: CASSARAGYEQYF. CDR3 in DNA: TGTGCCAGCAGCGCCAGGGCTGGGTATGAGCAGTACTTC.

The chain is built from TRBV28 and TRBJ2-7; 8 nucleotides line up with TRBD1. Germline trimming cut 8 bases from V and 0 bases from J; bases unmatched to any gene: 6. The CDR3 is 14 residues long. The germline V gene has CDR1 MDHEN and CDR2 SYDVKM. The CDR3 here is CASSRGPTSYEQYF. In DNA, the CDR3 is TGTGCCAGCTCCAGGGGGCCTACCTCCTACGAGCAGTACTTC.

The V call is TRBV18, the J call TRBJ1-2; D unresolved. The V end lost 1 base, the J end lost 5 bases, and 8 bases lay between the germline ends. This CDR3 is built from 13 residues. Per the germline V gene, CDR1 is KGHSH and CDR2 is LQKENI. The CDR3 region is CASSPLRDYGYTF. The CDR3 DNA is TGTGCCAGCTCACCACTGAGGGATTATGGCTACACCTTC.

With respect to this clonotype: Being one base from a much bigger clone, this may be a read error. The chain links TRBV30 to TRBJ2-6; maybe TRBD1 (5 bases). This CDR3 contains 17 residues. Germline CDR1 is GTSNPN and CDR2 is SVGIG (reference sequence). Between the trimmed V and J ends, which lost 1 base and 0 bases, there was a span of 13 bases. The CDR3 reads CAWSAVRVNSGANVLTF. DNA of the CDR3: TGTGCCTGGAGTGCAGTCAGGGTCAACTCTGGGGCCAACGTCCTGACTTTC. Full variable domain (remainder filled in from reference TRBV30 and TRBJ2-6): SQTIHQWPATLVQPVGSPLSLECTVEGTSNPNLYWYRQAAGRGLQLLFYSVGIGQISSEVPQNLSASRPQDRQFILSSKKLLLSDSGFYLCAWSAVRVNSGANVLTFGAGSRLTVL.

The chain joins TRBV7-2 to TRBJ2-3; D might be TRBD1 or TRBD2, each matching 5 bases. The V gene lost 2 bases and the J gene lost 6 bases, with 12 bases spanning the gap. Germline V lookup: CDR1 SGHTA, CDR2 FQGNSA. CDR3 length: 14 residues. As DNA, the CDR3 is TGTGCCAGCAGCTTAACGGGACCCTGGGATACGCAGTATTTT. Its translation: CASSLTGPWDTQYF.

V gene TRBV9 combines with J gene TRBJ1-1; D is perhaps TRBD1 (5 bases). Between the trimmed V and J ends, which lost 0 bases and 3 bases, there was a span of 9 bases. The length of the CDR3 is 14 residues. Germline loops: CDR1 SGDLS, CDR2 YYNGEE. The CDR3 coding sequence is TGTGCCAGCAGCGTAGGCCAGGGTTACACTGAAGCTTTCTTT. Protein sequence: CASSVGQGYTEAFF. Full variable domain (missing parts from reference TRBV9 and TRBJ1-1): DSGVTQTPKHLITATGQRVTLRCSPRSGDLSVYWYQQSLDQGLQFLIQYYNGEERAKGNILERFSAQQFPDLHSELNLSSLELGDSALYFCASSVGQGYTEAFFGQGTRLTVV.

The chain combines TRBV5-6 with TRBJ2-2; D not certain. V was cut by 3 bases and J by 0 bases, with 15 bases left in between. CDR1 and CDR2 from the germline V gene are SGHDT and YYEEEE. The CDR3 spans 17 residues. This CDR3 reads CASSSPPRATNTGELFF. The CDR3, as DNA: TGTGCCAGCAGCTCCCCCCCAAGGGCTACGAACACCGGGGAGCTGTTTTTT.

V gene TRBV12-3 or TRBV12-4 combines with J gene TRBJ1-4; TRBD1 matches at 9 bases. The J segment lost 3 bases and the V segment lost 8 bases, leaving 4 bases of the junction unmatched. This CDR3 has 14 amino acids. As DNA, the CDR3 is TGTGCCAGCGGGGACAGGGCGGCTAATGAAAAACTGTTTTTT. This encodes CASGDRAANEKLFF.

The V call is TRBV10-2, the J call TRBJ2-4; no reliable D call. The germline V and J ends were trimmed by 2 bases and 3 bases, with 17 bases remaining between them. The CDR3 totals 17 residues. Germline V gene lookup returns CDR1 WSHSY and CDR2 SAAADI. CDR3 DNA sequence: TGCGCCAGCAGTGAGCCTTGGACCCGAGAATTCAAAAACATTCAGTACTTC. It is translated as CASSEPWTREFKNIQYF.

V and J are TRBV4-1 and TRBJ1-2; TRBD1 matches at 8 bases. The CDR3 runs 13 residues. Germline assignment: CDR1 MGHRA and CDR2 YSYEKL. J gave up 4 bases and V 8 bases, and 6 bases lay outside the gene matches. This CDR3 reads CASGGTGLYGYTF. CDR3 bases: TGCGCCAGCGGGGGGACAGGACTCTATGGCTACACCTTC.

The chain employs TRBV20-1 and TRBJ1-5; a weak D match, TRBD1 (5 bases). The ends were cut back, 2 bases at V and 7 bases at J, with 18 bases in the middle. The CDR3 sequence is 15 residues long. Germline-derived CDR1 and CDR2 are DFQATT and SNEGSKA (reference sequence). The CDR3 sequence: CSARRGEGAEQPQHF. In DNA form, the CDR3 reads TGCAGTGCTAGAAGGGGAGAAGGGGCTGAACAGCCCCAGCATTTT.

The chain is built from TRBV20-1 and TRBJ2-6; 8 bases align to TRBD1. This CDR3 contains 15 residues. The germline V gene has CDR1 DFQATT and CDR2 SNEGSKA (reference sequence). CDR3 coding DNA: TGCGGGGTCCACAGGGGGGTCTCTGGGGCCAACGTCCTGACTTTC. It translates to CGVHRGVSGANVLTF.